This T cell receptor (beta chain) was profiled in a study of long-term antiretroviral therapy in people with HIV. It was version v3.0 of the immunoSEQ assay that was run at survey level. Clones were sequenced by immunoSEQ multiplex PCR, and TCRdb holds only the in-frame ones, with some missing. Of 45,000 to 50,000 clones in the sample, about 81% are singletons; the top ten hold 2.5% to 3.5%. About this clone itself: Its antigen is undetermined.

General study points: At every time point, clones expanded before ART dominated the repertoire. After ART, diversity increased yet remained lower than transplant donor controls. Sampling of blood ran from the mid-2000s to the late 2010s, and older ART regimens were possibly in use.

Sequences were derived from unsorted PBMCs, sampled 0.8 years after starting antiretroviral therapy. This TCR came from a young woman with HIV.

The CDR3 coding sequence is TGCGCCAGCAGCCCGGGCGGGAACACTGAAGCTTTCTTT. Its protein is CASSPGGNTEAFF. The chain employs TRBV4-1 and TRBJ1-1; D gene unclear. V lost 4 bases and J 1 base, leaving 7 bases between the germline ends. This CDR3 has 13 amino acids. Per the germline V gene, CDR1 is MGHRA and CDR2 is YSYEKL.